A single sample is the source of the 31 T cell receptor beta chains below, sequenced in a study of multiple sclerosis patients with progressive multifocal leukoencephalopathy. Assay: immunoSEQ multiplex PCR; the TCRdb copy retains only in-frame clones and omits some. This repertoire shows about 31,000 clones, approximately 90% found once; its top ten account for about 6.1%. Regarding time point: time of PML onset. Sequencing was performed on PBMCs, taken from a patient treated with natalizumab. The receptors come from a middle-aged woman with progressive multifocal leukoencephalopathy.

J is TRBJ1-1 and V is TRBV9; D is undetermined. CDR1 SGDLS and CDR2 YYNGEE come from the germline V gene. This CDR3 is 14 amino acids long. The ends were cut back, 4 bases at V and 3 bases at J, with 13 bases in the middle. The CDR3 nucleotides are TGTGCCAGCAGCCCGGGTGTTGGGGACACTGAAGCTTTCTTT. Translated, it gives CASSPGVGDTEAFF.

The chain combines TRBV7-2 with TRBJ2-1, with a possible D match to TRBD2 (6 bases). Trimming removed 5 bases at V and 9 bases at J, with 20 bases between. CDR1 is SGHTA, CDR2 FQGNSA, per germline. The CDR3 is 15 amino acids. The CDR3 here is CASSSVPAEGGEQFF. DNA of the CDR3: TGTGCCAGCAGCAGTGTTCCAGCGGAGGGTGGTGAGCAGTTCTTC. Variable domain in full (rest from reference TRBV7-2 and TRBJ2-1): GAGVSQSPSNKVTEKGKDVELRCDPISGHTALYWYRQSLGQGLEFLIYFQGNSAPDKSGLPSDRFSAERTGGSVSTLTIQRTQQEDSAVYLCASSSVPAEGGEQFFGPGTRLTVL.

The chain is built from TRBV5-1 and TRBJ2-7; 14 bases match TRBD2. This CDR3 is 16 amino acids long. Germline V gene data show CDR1 as SGHRS and CDR2 as YFSETQ. V was pared by 4 bases and J by 3 bases, with 6 bases of the junction left unmatched. This CDR3 reads CASSLGLAGGFYEQYF. Here the CDR3 DNA reads TGCGCCAGCAGCCTAGGACTAGCGGGGGGATTCTACGAGCAGTACTTC.

V usage is TRBV7-2 and J usage is TRBJ2-7; perhaps D is TRBD1 or TRBD2 (6 bases each). The V end lost 4 bases, the J end lost 6 bases, and 19 bases lay between the germline ends. Germline loops: CDR1 SGHTA, CDR2 FQGNSA. The CDR3 is made up of 15 amino acids. In DNA, the CDR3 is TGTGCCAGCAGCTCAAGAGGGTCGGGGGCGCGCGAGCAGTACTTC. Its translation is CASSSRGSGAREQYF.

This clone was counted a few times. The J gene is TRBJ2-7, the V gene TRBV18; perhaps TRBD1 as D (6 bases). Between the trimmed V and J ends, which lost 4 bases and 2 bases, there was a span of 9 bases. Germline values: CDR1 KGHSH, CDR2 LQKENI. This CDR3 is 13 amino acids long. As DNA, the CDR3 is TGTGCCAGCTCACAGGACAGCACCTACGAGCAGTACTTC. Protein product: CASSQDSTYEQYF.

CDR3 in DNA: TGTGCCAGCAGCTTCGGCGGAAACTATGGCTACACCTTC. Residues: CASSFGGNYGYTF. V usage is TRBV5-4 and J usage is TRBJ1-2; D remains unclear. This CDR3 is built from 13 residues. The V end was cut by 2 bases, the J end by 2 bases, with 7 bases between. Germline CDR1 SGHNT, CDR2 YYREEE (reference sequence).

This clone occurred a few times. The chain has TRBV28 and TRBJ1-2; possible D gene TRBD1, 6 bases. The germline V and J ends were trimmed by 3 bases and 4 bases, with 15 bases remaining between them. The CDR3 sequence is 15 residues long. Germline V gene sequence: CDR1 MDHEN, CDR2 SYDVKM. In DNA form, the CDR3 reads TGTGCCAGCAGTTTTCGGGGGGCCTGGGGCTATGGCTACACCTTC. It translates to CASSFRGAWGYGYTF.

CDR3 region: CASSPQAGGATDTQYF. The CDR3 nucleotides read TGTGCCAGCAGTCCACAAGCGGGTGGGGCCACAGATACGCAGTATTTT. The chain employs TRBV28 and TRBJ2-3, with D perhaps TRBD2 (6 bases). The CDR3 has 16 residues. Germline V gives CDR1 MDHEN, CDR2 SYDVKM. Trimming removed 5 bases from V and 2 bases from J, with 17 bases in between.

On this clone itself: Other DNA sequences in the same sample also yield this CDR3. The rearrangement links TRBV29-1 to TRBJ1-2; D gene ambiguous. The germline V and J ends were trimmed by 0 bases and 1 base, with 15 bases remaining between them. Germline lookup yields CDR1 SQVTM and CDR2 ANQGSEA. This CDR3 is built from 16 residues. The CDR3 is CSVEEWDWQDNYGYTF. Written as DNA, the CDR3 is TGCAGCGTTGAAGAATGGGATTGGCAGGATAACTATGGCTACACCTTC.

The V call is TRBV11-2, the J call TRBJ1-2, with 8 positions matching TRBD1. Per germline, CDR1 SGHAT and CDR2 FQNNGV. V dropped 5 bases and J dropped 3; count of bases not matched to a gene: 5. The CDR3 is 14 residues long. CDR3 in amino acids: CASSQGAVDYGYTF. Written as DNA, the CDR3 is TGTGCCAGCAGCCAGGGGGCCGTGGACTATGGCTACACCTTC. Variable domain in full (rest from reference TRBV11-2 and TRBJ1-2): EAGVAQSPRYKIIEKRQSVAFWCNPISGHATLYWYQQILGQGPKLLIQFQNNGVVDDSQLPKDRFSAERLKGVDSTLKIQPAKLEDSAVYLCASSQGAVDYGYTFGSGTRLTVV.

A remark on this clone: The junction does not match germline at one end; this may be a read error. CDR3: CASSSPTSGRYANF. CDR3 nucleotides: TGTGCCAGCAGCTCCCCGACTAGCGGGAGGTATGCAAACTTC. The chain combines TRBV5-4 with TRBJ2-7; 13 bases align to TRBD2. Germline V gene sequence: CDR1 SGHNT, CDR2 YYREEE (reference sequence). The CDR3 covers 14 residues. Full variable domain (remainder filled in from reference TRBV5-4 and TRBJ2-7): ETGVTQSPTHLIKTRGQQVTLRCSSQSGHNTVSWYQQALGQGPQFIFQYYREEENGRGNFPPRFSGLQFPNYSSELNVNALELDDSALYLCASSSPTSGRYANFGPGTRLTVT.

The rearrangement uses TRBV5-4 and TRBJ2-3, with 11 bases matching TRBD2. Germline assignment: CDR1 SGHNT and CDR2 YYREEE (reference sequence). This CDR3 is 18 amino acids long. With 4 bases clipped from V and 2 bases from J, the junction kept 12 bases outside the gene matches. DNA for the CDR3: TGTGCCAGCAGCAAATGGACTAGCGGGCACATAACCACAGATACGCAGTATTTT. Translated, it gives CASSKWTSGHITTDTQYF.

CDR3 in DNA: TGTGCCAGCAGTTTTGAGCGGGGGGGGCCCTACGAGCAGTACTTC. This codes for CASSFERGGPYEQYF. The V and J genes are TRBV27 and TRBJ2-7, with 10 positions matching TRBD2. This CDR3 comprises 15 residues. The V gene's germline CDR1 is MNHEY and CDR2 SMNVEV (reference sequence). With 3 bases clipped from V and 2 bases from J, the junction kept 4 bases outside the gene matches.

CDR3 residues: CASSSRGASGYEQYF. The CDR3 DNA reads TGTGCCAGCAGCTCCCGAGGGGCTAGCGGGTACGAGCAGTACTTC. The V call is TRBV7-6, the J call TRBJ2-7; TRBD2 aligns across 8 bases. The CDR3 extends over 15 amino acids. The V and J ends lost 4 bases and 4 bases, in that order; junction bases with no gene match: 9. CDR1 and CDR2 from the germline V gene are SGHVS and FNYEAQ.

The chain joins TRBV5-4 to TRBJ2-5; the D gene is possibly TRBD2 (6 bases). Germline-derived CDR1 and CDR2 are SGHNT and YYREEE (reference sequence). The CDR3 is 13 amino acids. Trimming removed 4 bases from V and 0 bases from J, with 7 bases in between. CDR3 in DNA: TGTGCCAGCAGCCGGGACTACCAAGAGACCCAGTACTTC. Protein sequence: CASSRDYQETQYF.

A remark on this clone: Sequence at one end of the junction differs from germline and may be a read error. This sample includes further DNA sequences coding for the same CDR3. The rearrangement links TRBV11-2 to TRBJ2-5; no clear D gene. The J call is uncertain, as TRBJ2-7 better fits the DNA end. The length of the CDR3 is 13 residues. Germline CDR1 and CDR2: SGHAT and FQNNGV. CDR3 protein: CASSLEMPYEQYF. The CDR3 bases are TGCGCCAGCAGCTTAGAGATGCCCTACGAGCAGTACTTC.

The chain links TRBV5-4 to TRBJ1-4, with D hard to call. Germline V CDR1 and CDR2: SGHNT, YYREEE (reference sequence). The CDR3 sequence is 14 residues long. V shed 0 bases and J shed 3 bases, with 6 bases lying between them. DNA for the CDR3: TGTGCCAGCAGCTTGGGCCAGGCTAATGAAAAACTGTTTTTT. This gives the protein CASSLGQANEKLFF.

The count of this clone is one. The chain recombines TRBV7-3 with TRBJ1-1; the D is unclear. CDR1 and CDR2 from the germline V gene are SGHTA and FQGTGA. The V gene lost 2 bases and the J gene lost 5 bases, with 9 bases spanning the gap. CDR3 size: 13 residues. The CDR3 sequence is CASSLYDGTEAFF. The DNA for the CDR3 is TGTGCCAGCAGCTTATATGACGGGACTGAAGCTTTCTTT.

Here the CDR3 reads CSVGLAGLQTQYF. The CDR3 nucleotides read TGCAGCGTTGGCCTCGCGGGGCTGCAGACCCAGTACTTC. The chain carries TRBV29-1 and TRBJ2-5; a weak D match, TRBD2 (6 bases). The CDR3 has 13 residues. CDR1 is SQVTM, CDR2 ANQGSEA, per germline. The germline V and J ends were trimmed by 4 bases and 6 bases, with 15 bases remaining between them.

This clone was seen just once. The CDR3 region has the DNA TGTGCCAGCAGCTTAGTTATCGGTGGTGGGGCCAACGTCCTGACTTTC. Its translation is CASSLVIGGGANVLTF. V gene TRBV7-9 combines with J gene TRBJ2-6; D gene unclear. This CDR3 has 16 residues. Trimming took 1 base from V and 3 from J, leaving 10 bases between them. Germline values: CDR1 SEHNR, CDR2 FQNEAQ (reference sequence).

The chain recombines TRBV10-3 with TRBJ2-3; TRBD2 matches 13 bases. V gave up 5 bases and J gave up 0 bases; unmatched junction bases: 8. Germline V gene lookup returns CDR1 ENHRY and CDR2 SYGVKD. The CDR3 has 18 amino acids. The CDR3 region is CAISLLAGGTISTDTQYF. CDR3 bases: TGTGCCATCAGTCTACTAGCGGGGGGGACTATTAGCACAGATACGCAGTATTTT.

The V call is TRBV2, the J call TRBJ1-5; no firm D call. Trimming removed 7 bases at V and 7 bases at J, with 14 bases between. CDR3 length: 13 residues. Germline CDR1 reads SNHLY; CDR2 reads FYNNEI. Here the CDR3 reads CASTPNLDQPQHF. CDR3 sequence (DNA): TGTGCCAGCACCCCCAACCTGGACCAGCCCCAGCATTTT.

V and J are TRBV28 and TRBJ1-6; D is uncertain. Trimming removed 4 bases at V and 8 bases at J, with 12 bases between. The CDR3 spans 14 residues. CDR1 MDHEN and CDR2 SYDVKM come from the germline V gene. The CDR3 bases are TGTGCCAGCAGTTCCCCTGGGGATCATTCACCCCTCCACTTT. As protein: CASSSPGDHSPLHF.

Comment on this clone: This CDR3 is also generated by other DNA sequences in the sample. The V call is TRBV7-2, the J call TRBJ2-2; D is perhaps TRBD1 or TRBD2 (5 bases each). The CDR3 extends over 16 amino acids. Trimming pared 1 base from V and 7 bases from J, leaving 16 bases between. From germline, CDR1 is SGHTA and CDR2 FQGNSA. CDR3 in amino acids: CASSLEGRPRGGELFF. CDR3 DNA sequence: TGTGCCAGCAGCTTAGAGGGTCGACCGAGGGGCGGGGAGCTGTTTTTT.

The chain couples TRBV18 to TRBJ2-2, with 10 bases identical to TRBD2. V shed 4 bases, J shed 4 bases, and the junction held 6 bases outside the gene matches. This CDR3 comprises 16 residues. Germline V gene lookup returns CDR1 KGHSH and CDR2 LQKENI. Here the CDR3 reads CASSLPSGGPTGELFF. The DNA of the CDR3 is TGTGCCAGCTCACTCCCTAGCGGGGGACCCACCGGGGAGCTGTTTTTT.

The CDR3 loop reads CASRDQTEAFF. The CDR3 DNA reads as TGTGCCAGCAGGGACCAAACTGAAGCTTTCTTT. This chain connects TRBV6-1 to TRBJ1-1; the D is unclear. Germline loops: CDR1 MNHNS, CDR2 SASEGT. V was clipped by 6 bases and J by 5 bases, with 7 bases between them. The CDR3 has 11 residues.

This chain joins TRBV2 and TRBJ2-5, with TRBD1 as a possible D gene (6 bases). Per germline, CDR1 SNHLY and CDR2 FYNNEI. Trimming took 0 bases from V and 7 from J, leaving 15 bases between them. CDR3 length: 15 residues. For the CDR3, the DNA is TGTGCCAGCAGTGAAGCGGCAGGTCTAGGGGGGACCCAGTACTTC. The encoded protein is CASSEAAGLGGTQYF.

The V gene is TRBV14, the J gene TRBJ1-1; the D gene is possibly TRBD1 (5 bases). V was pared by 4 bases and J by 6 bases, with 12 bases between. The germline CDR1 and CDR2 sequences are SGHDN and FVKESK. The CDR3 spans 13 residues. This chain's CDR3 is CASSLQGSAEAFF. In DNA form, the CDR3 reads TGTGCCAGCAGCCTCCAGGGTAGCGCTGAAGCTTTCTTT.

V usage is TRBV18 and J usage is TRBJ1-1; D call uncertain. The CDR3 totals 16 residues. V was cut by 3 bases and J by 0 bases, with 14 bases left in between. CDR1 and CDR2 from the germline V gene are KGHSH and LQKENI. DNA of the CDR3: TGTGCCAGCTCACCCGGGCACCCGACCATGAACACTGAAGCTTTCTTT. This sequence encodes CASSPGHPTMNTEAFF.

This chain joins TRBV2 and TRBJ2-3, with 8 bases aligning to TRBD1. The germline gives CDR1 SNHLY, CDR2 FYNNEI. The length of the CDR3 is 14 residues. Losses at the gene ends were 7 bases for V and 4 bases for J; bases not matched to a gene: 7. CDR3 region: CASIPGQAPDTQYF. The CDR3, as DNA: TGTGCCAGCATCCCGGGACAGGCCCCAGATACGCAGTATTTT.

The CDR3 bases are TGTGCCAGCAGCCAACTGACTAGCGGGGGGTACAATGAGCAGTTCTTC. It yields the protein CASSQLTSGGYNEQFF. This chain uses TRBV14 with TRBJ2-1; 13 bases map to TRBD2. Per germline, CDR1 SGHDN and CDR2 FVKESK. Trimming removed 2 bases from V and 4 bases from J; junction bases left unmatched: 2. The CDR3 totals 16 residues.